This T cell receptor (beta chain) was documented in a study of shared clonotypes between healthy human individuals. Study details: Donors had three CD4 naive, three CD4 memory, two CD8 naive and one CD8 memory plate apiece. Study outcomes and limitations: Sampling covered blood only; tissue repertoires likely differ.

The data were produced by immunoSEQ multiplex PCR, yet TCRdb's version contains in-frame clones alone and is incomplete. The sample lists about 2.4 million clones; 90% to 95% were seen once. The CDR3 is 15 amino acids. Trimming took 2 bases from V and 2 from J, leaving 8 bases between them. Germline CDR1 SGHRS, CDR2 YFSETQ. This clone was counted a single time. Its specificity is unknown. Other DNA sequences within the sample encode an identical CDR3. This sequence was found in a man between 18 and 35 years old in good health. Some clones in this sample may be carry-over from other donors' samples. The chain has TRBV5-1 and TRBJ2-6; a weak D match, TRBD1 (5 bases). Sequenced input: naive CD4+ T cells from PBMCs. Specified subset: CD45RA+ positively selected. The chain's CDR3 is CASSLGATGANVLTF. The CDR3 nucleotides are TGCGCCAGCAGCTTAGGGGCTACTGGGGCCAACGTCCTGACTTTC.